This T cell receptor (beta chain) came from a study of T cell repertoires in cytomegalovirus infection. There are a few counts of this clonotype. Antigen unknown. TCRdb used MiXCR to reprocess the reads, holding one entry per CDR3 protein. The sample consists of approximately 590,000 distinct CDR3 sequences, about 39% of them appearing once. The V end lost 6 bases, the J end lost 4 bases, and 21 bases lay between the germline ends. The CDR3 totals 16 residues. The sequence derives from a human donor in good health (CMV status not recorded). Some clones in this sample may be carry-over from other donors' samples. The chain employs TRBV12-3 or TRBV12-4 and TRBJ1-2; D perhaps matches TRBD1 (5 bases). This specimen consisted of cultured PBMCs, obtained from culture after CMV antigen stimulation. CDR3 coding DNA: TGTGCCAGCAGCCCATTCTGGACGGTCGGGGGCTATGGCTACACCTTC. Translation gives CASSPFWTVGGYGYTF.